One and the same sample provided the 29 T cell receptor beta chains below, sequenced in a study of vaccination and CD4 T cells after COVID-19. Cultured CD4+ T-cell DNA underwent Oncomine TCR Beta short-read sequencing. TCRdb re-called the PCR reads through MiXCR, storing one row per CDR3 protein. The sample carries some 10,000 distinct CDR3 sequences, roughly 61% recorded once. Their target antigens are unknown. The treatment: approximately nine-day PBMC culture with coronavirus spike peptide pools or control peptides (ViraFEST assay). The source material was cultured CD4+ T cells from blood, sampled after SARS-CoV-2 vaccination. Receptors originate from a human donor with COVID-19.

This clonotype is labeled as large (0.1 to 1%). In DNA form, the CDR3 reads TGCAGTGCTAGTCGCGGGGCGAACACCGGGGAGCTGTTTTTT. Amino acid sequence: CSASRGANTGELFF. The chain links TRBV20-1 to TRBJ2-2, with a possible D match to TRBD2 (6 bases). The CDR3 covers 14 residues. Trimming shortened V by 3 bases and J by 0 bases, and 8 bases separated the two germline ends. Germline V lookup: CDR1 DFQATT, CDR2 SNEGSKA (reference sequence).

There are a few counts of this clonotype. The chain links TRBV20-1 to TRBJ1-6; a weak D match, TRBD1 (6 bases). The germline V gene has CDR1 DFQATT and CDR2 SNEGSKA (reference sequence). Trimming took off 0 bases at V and 10 bases at J, with 19 bases between the two ends. The CDR3 has 16 amino acids. The CDR3 reads CSARDPKSGGDSPLHF. CDR3 nucleotides: TGCAGTGCTAGAGATCCCAAATCTGGGGGCGACTCACCCCTCCACTTT.

The chain recombines TRBV7-2 with TRBJ2-1; D is perhaps TRBD1 or TRBD2 (5 bases each). Germline CDR1 SGHTA, CDR2 FQGNSA. CDR3 length: 15 residues. Trimming shortened V by 2 bases and J by 5 bases, and 13 bases separated the two germline ends. This CDR3 is CASSLLEGRDNEQFF. Here the CDR3 DNA reads TGTGCCAGCAGCTTACTCGAGGGGCGGGACAATGAGCAGTTCTTC.

The rearrangement joins TRBV7-2 to TRBJ1-2, with D unclear. Trimming removed 0 bases at V and 3 bases at J, with 8 bases between. CDR3 size: 14 residues. Germline V gives CDR1 SGHTA, CDR2 FQGNSA. This chain's CDR3 is CASSLAHSYYGYTF. In nucleotides, the CDR3 is TGTGCCAGCAGCTTAGCGCACAGTTACTATGGCTACACCTTC.

The chain uses TRBV6-1 and TRBJ1-2; weak D call: TRBD1 (6 bases). The CDR3 totals 14 residues. Germline V gives CDR1 MNHNS, CDR2 SASEGT. The V and J ends lost 7 bases and 3 bases respectively, with 15 bases between them. The CDR3 loop reads CASNRTVNYYGYTF. The CDR3 nucleotides are TGTGCCAGCAACCGGACAGTAAATTACTATGGCTACACCTTC.

The chain links TRBV6-5 to TRBJ1-5; no definite D call. CDR3 length: 13 residues. Trimming pared 2 bases from V and 7 bases from J, leaving 9 bases between. CDR1 and CDR2 from the germline V gene are MNHEY and SVGAGI. The CDR3 reads CASSYIGGQPQHF. CDR3 sequence (DNA): TGTGCCAGCAGTTACATCGGTGGGCAGCCCCAGCATTTT.

The rearrangement uses TRBV27 and TRBJ2-7; D is unresolved. V shed 4 bases and J shed 2 bases, with 9 bases lying between them. The CDR3 runs to 13 residues. Per germline, CDR1 MNHEY and CDR2 SMNVEV (reference sequence). The CDR3 region has the DNA TGTGCCAGCAGTTCGTACCTGACCTACGAGCAGTACTTC. This encodes CASSSYLTYEQYF.

This clonotype was observed a few times. This chain connects TRBV6-1 to TRBJ2-5; D is unclear. The V end lost 7 bases, the J end lost 5 bases, and 17 bases lay between the germline ends. The CDR3 runs to 14 residues. Germline V gives CDR1 MNHNS, CDR2 SASEGT. This CDR3 is CASKTPPIRETQYF. The CDR3 bases are TGTGCCAGCAAAACGCCTCCCATCAGGGAGACCCAGTACTTC.

V gene TRBV6-5 combines with J gene TRBJ2-7; 9 bases line up with TRBD2. Germline V lookup: CDR1 MNHEY, CDR2 SVGAGI. CDR3 length: 16 residues. Trimming cost V 2 bases and J 3 bases; bases outside gene matches: 8. The CDR3 is CASSYGQSGGYYEQYF. The CDR3 DNA follows: TGTGCCAGCAGTTACGGTCAGAGCGGGGGGTACTACGAGCAGTACTTC.

This clonotype was found once. The chain combines TRBV5-6 with TRBJ1-2; possible D gene TRBD1, 6 bases. The germline gives CDR1 SGHDT, CDR2 YYEEEE. This CDR3 region has 15 residues. V lost 4 bases and J 7 bases, leaving 20 bases between the germline ends. The CDR3 loop is CASSLRVARGGGYTF. As DNA, the CDR3 is TGTGCCAGCAGCCTAAGGGTGGCCAGGGGAGGTGGCTACACCTTC.

The chain couples TRBV30 to TRBJ2-4; the D is unclear. The CDR3 totals 11 residues. V was cut by 5 bases and J by 5 bases, with 7 bases left in between. Germline V lookup: CDR1 GTSNPN, CDR2 SVGIG (reference sequence). The CDR3 coding sequence is TGTGCCTGGGGTACTGAAAACATTCAGTACTTC. Translation gives CAWGTENIQYF.

The rearrangement links TRBV20-1 to TRBJ2-1; tentatively, D is TRBD2 (5 bases). This CDR3 contains 14 residues. V lost 3 bases and J lost 4, with 13 bases in between. Germline values: CDR1 DFQATT, CDR2 SNEGSKA (reference sequence). The CDR3 coding sequence is TGCAGTGCTAGCTCTGGTGGCGGGTACAATGAGCAGTTCTTC. Translation gives CSASSGGGYNEQFF.

This chain links TRBV6-5 with TRBJ1-5, with D perhaps matching TRBD1 (6 bases). The CDR3 contains 17 residues. The V end lost 4 bases, the J end lost 2 bases, and 18 bases lay between the germline ends. Germline V lookup: CDR1 MNHEY, CDR2 SVGAGI. The chain's CDR3 is CASSSSDSFRGNQPQHF. The CDR3 nucleotides are TGTGCCAGCAGTTCCTCGGACAGCTTCAGGGGCAATCAGCCCCAGCATTTT.

The rearrangement links TRBV6-1 to TRBJ1-5; no reliable D call. Germline loops: CDR1 MNHNS, CDR2 SASEGT. There are 15 residues in the CDR3. V lost 1 base, J lost 0 bases, and 7 bases lay in between. The CDR3 protein is CASSEVTFSNQPQHF. CDR3 sequence (DNA): TGTGCCAGCAGTGAAGTGACGTTTAGCAATCAGCCCCAGCATTTT.

This clonotype is medium-sized within its sample. This rearrangement joins TRBV11-3 to TRBJ1-2; the match to TRBD1 covers 7 bases. The CDR3 spans 15 residues. J gave up 0 bases and V 5 bases, and 6 bases lay outside the gene matches. Germline CDR1 SGHNT, CDR2 YENEEA. The CDR3 bases are TGTGCCAGCAGCCCCAACAGGGGAGCTAACTATGGCTACACCTTC. This codes for CASSPNRGANYGYTF.

In this sample, this clonotype turned up a few times. The chain links TRBV6-5 to TRBJ1-5; D might be TRBD1 (6 bases). Germline values: CDR1 MNHEY, CDR2 SVGAGI. The V end was cut by 2 bases, the J end by 7 bases, with 15 bases between. CDR3 length equals 15 residues. The CDR3 bases are TGTGCCAGCAGTTACACTCAGGGGAAGGGGCAGCCCCAGCATTTT. Its protein is CASSYTQGKGQPQHF.

The chain carries TRBV11-2 and TRBJ2-7; D is perhaps TRBD1 or TRBD2 (5 bases each). The ends were cut back, 0 bases at V and 6 bases at J, with 15 bases in the middle. The V gene's germline CDR1 is SGHAT and CDR2 FQNNGV. CDR3 length: 15 residues. The CDR3 reads CASSLDRGPSLEQYF. The CDR3 DNA sequence: TGTGCCAGCAGCTTAGATCGGGGCCCCTCTCTCGAGCAGTACTTC.

This clonotype was counted between two and nine times. V usage is TRBV6-1 and J usage is TRBJ2-7; D uncertain. Germline V gives CDR1 MNHNS, CDR2 SASEGT. CDR3 size: 15 residues. Trimming took off 3 bases at V and 3 bases at J, with 15 bases between the two ends. The CDR3, as DNA: TGTGCCAGCAGTGAGGAGCAGCTTTCCCTCTACGAGCAGTACTTC. Translated: CASSEEQLSLYEQYF.

The chain recombines TRBV7-6 with TRBJ2-5; 14 bases align to TRBD2. Germline V gene sequence: CDR1 SGHVS, CDR2 FNYEAQ. V lost 5 bases and J lost 5; bases outside the gene matches: 4. CDR3 length equals 15 residues. This chain's CDR3 is CASSPGLAGAETQYF. CDR3 DNA sequence: TGTGCCAGCAGCCCGGGACTAGCGGGGGCGGAGACCCAGTACTTC. Filled out from reference TRBV7-6 and TRBJ2-5, the complete variable domain reads GAGVSQSPRYKVTKRGQDVALRCDPISGHVSLYWYRQALGQGPEFLTYFNYEAQQDKSGLPNDRFSAERPEGSISTLTIQRTEQRDSAMYRCASSPGLAGAETQYFGPGTRLLVL.

The sample holds a few counts of this clonotype. V is TRBV20-1 and J is TRBJ1-5; 8 bases align to TRBD1. Trimming at V came to 6 bases and at J to 2 bases, leaving 6 bases not matched to a gene. The CDR3 totals 14 residues. From germline, CDR1 is DFQATT and CDR2 SNEGSKA (reference sequence). The CDR3 nucleotides read TGCAGTGCAACTGACAGGGGACGCAATCAGCCCCAGCATTTT. This gives the protein CSATDRGRNQPQHF.

The gene calls are TRBV7-9 and TRBJ2-7; the D is unclear. This CDR3 has 12 residues. Trimming cost V 5 bases and J 5 bases, with 10 bases left between them. The germline gives CDR1 SEHNR, CDR2 FQNEAQ (reference sequence). For the CDR3, the DNA is TGTGCCAGCAGCACGGAATCCCACGAGCAGTACTTC. It translates to CASSTESHEQYF.

V and J are TRBV27 and TRBJ1-1, with 8 bases that match TRBD1. V lost 5 bases to trimming and J lost 5 bases; unmatched junction nucleotides: 10. Germline-derived CDR1 and CDR2 are MNHEY and SMNVEV (reference sequence). There are 15 residues in the CDR3. The CDR3 bases are TGTGCCAGCAGTGCTCGGACAGGGCGGATGACTGAAGCTTTCTTT. Translation: CASSARTGRMTEAFF.

This sequence joins TRBV19 and TRBJ1-6; weak D call: TRBD1 (5 bases). The V and J ends lost 5 bases and 0 bases respectively, with 17 bases between them. Per germline, CDR1 LNHDA and CDR2 SQIVND (reference sequence). This CDR3 has 18 amino acids. CDR3 residues: CASSRGSPTSSYNSPLHF. CDR3 nucleotide sequence: TGTGCCAGTAGTCGGGGCAGCCCGACCAGCTCCTATAATTCACCCCTCCACTTT.

V gene TRBV6-5 combines with J gene TRBJ2-1; TRBD1 matches at 9 bases. Germline V CDR1 and CDR2: MNHEY, SVGAGI. Trimming cost V 0 bases and J 12 bases; bases outside gene matches: 18. This CDR3 has 18 amino acids. CDR3 bases: TGTGCCAGCAGTTACTCGTTTAATGGACAGGGGCCGGTCCATGGGCAGTTCTTC. As protein: CASSYSFNGQGPVHGQFF.

CDR3 loop: CASSLSTTMNTEAFF. The CDR3, as DNA: TGTGCCAGCAGCTTAAGCACAACTATGAACACTGAAGCTTTCTTT. The V gene is TRBV7-2, the J gene TRBJ1-1, with D unclear. The CDR3 has 15 residues. The V gene lost 2 bases and the J gene lost 0 bases, with 10 bases spanning the gap. Germline assignment: CDR1 SGHTA and CDR2 FQGNSA.

The chain has TRBV7-9 and TRBJ2-3; 7 nucleotides match TRBD2. The CDR3 runs 14 residues. Germline CDR1 is SEHNR and CDR2 is FQNEAQ (reference sequence). Trimming cost V 2 bases and J 5 bases; bases outside gene matches: 4. In DNA form, the CDR3 reads TGTGCCAGCAGCTTAAACGGGGGGAAAGATACGCAGTATTTT. The encoded protein is CASSLNGGKDTQYF.

This clonotype showed up just once. The chain joins TRBV28 to TRBJ2-3; 12 nucleotides line up with TRBD1. Germline CDR1 and CDR2: MDHEN and SYDVKM. With 5 bases clipped from V and 10 bases from J, the junction kept 13 bases outside the gene matches. The length of the CDR3 is 16 residues. CDR3 in amino acids: CASSRPGQGARSPQYF. DNA of the CDR3: TGTGCCAGCAGTCGTCCGGGACAGGGGGCACGCAGTCCGCAGTATTTT.

V gene TRBV15 combines with J gene TRBJ1-2; D is unclear. The germline gives CDR1 LNHNV, CDR2 YYDKDF (reference sequence). The V end lost 5 bases, the J end lost 3 bases, and 16 bases lay between the germline ends. The CDR3 extends over 15 amino acids. The chain's CDR3 is CATSVTDKGDYGYTF. The CDR3 coding sequence is TGTGCCACCAGCGTCACGGATAAGGGAGACTATGGCTACACCTTC.

The chain couples TRBV6-1 to TRBJ1-5; 7 bases fit TRBD1. With 6 bases clipped from V and 5 bases from J, the junction kept 7 bases outside the gene matches. This CDR3 has 14 residues. CDR1 is MNHNS and CDR2 is SASEGT in the germline V gene. The CDR3 here is CASSRQGGDQPQHF. The CDR3 DNA is TGTGCCAGCAGCCGCCAGGGGGGGGATCAGCCCCAGCATTTT.